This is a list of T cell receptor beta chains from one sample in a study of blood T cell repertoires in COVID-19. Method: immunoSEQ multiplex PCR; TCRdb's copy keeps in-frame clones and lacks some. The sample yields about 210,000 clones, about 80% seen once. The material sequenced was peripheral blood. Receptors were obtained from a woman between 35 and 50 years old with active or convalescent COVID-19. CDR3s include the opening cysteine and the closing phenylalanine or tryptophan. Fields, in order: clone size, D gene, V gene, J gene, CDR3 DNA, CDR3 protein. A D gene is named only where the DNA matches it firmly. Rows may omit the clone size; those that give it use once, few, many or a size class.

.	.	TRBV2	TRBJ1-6	TGTGCCAGCGTACAGGGCGGCTATAATTCACCCCTCCACTTT	CASVQGGYNSPLHF
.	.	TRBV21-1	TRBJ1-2	TGTGCCAGCAGCAAAGGACCAGGGTACGGCTACACCTTC	CASSKGPGYGYTF
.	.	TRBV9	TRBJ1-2	TGTGCCAGCAGCGTCGAACAGGTACCCGCTTATGGCTACACCTTC	CASSVEQVPAYGYTF
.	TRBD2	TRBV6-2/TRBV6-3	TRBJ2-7	TGTGCCAGCAGTTACTCTTCAGGCGGGGGGGCCGCGTACGAGCAGTACTTC	CASSYSSGGGAAYEQYF
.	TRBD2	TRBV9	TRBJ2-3	TGTGCCAGCAGCGGTAATAGCGGGGACACGCAGTATTTT	CASSGNSGDTQYF
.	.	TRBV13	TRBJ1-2	TGTGCCAGCAGCTTACCGAACAGGAACTATGGCTACACCTTC	CASSLPNRNYGYTF
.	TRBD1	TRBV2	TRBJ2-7	TGTGCCAGCATAAGACAGGGGATTTCCTACGAGCAGTACTTC	CASIRQGISYEQYF
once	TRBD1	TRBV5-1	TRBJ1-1	TGCGCCAGCAGCTTGGGGGACAGGGGAGCTGAAGCTTTCTTT	CASSLGDRGAEAFF
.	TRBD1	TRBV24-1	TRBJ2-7	TGTGCCACCAGTGATCCGGGACAGGGCTCCTACGAGCAGTACTTC	CATSDPGQGSYEQYF
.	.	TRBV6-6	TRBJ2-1	TGTGCCAGCAGTTACCAGAGGGAGACGATCGATGAGCAGTTCTTC	CASSYQRETIDEQFF
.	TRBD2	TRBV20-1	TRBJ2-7	TGCAGTGCTAGTACAGTCCTCCGGCTAGCGGGAGAGTACGAGCAGTACTTC	CSASTVLRLAGEYEQYF
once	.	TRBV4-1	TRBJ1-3	TGCGCCAGCAGCCAAGATAGTATTCAGGGAGGAAACACCATATATTTT	CASSQDSIQGGNTIYF
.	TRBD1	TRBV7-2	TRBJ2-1	TGTGCCAGCAGCTTAGTTGGGACAGGATACAATGAGCAGTTCTTC	CASSLVGTGYNEQFF
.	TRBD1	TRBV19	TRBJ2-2	TGTGCCAGTACCTTACAGGGGGGTTACAGCGGGGAGCTGTTTTTT	CASTLQGGYSGELFF
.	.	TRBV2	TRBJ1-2	TGTGCCAGCAGGGCAGATCTCCCCGGCTACACCTTC	CASRADLPGYTF
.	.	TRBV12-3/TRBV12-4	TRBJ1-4	TGTGCCAGCAGTTCAGGGGTTGGTGAAAAACTGTTTTTT	CASSSGVGEKLFF
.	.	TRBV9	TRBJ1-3	TGTGCCAGCAGCGCTGACGTAGGGGTGAGCTCTGGAAACACCATATATTTT	CASSADVGVSSGNTIYF
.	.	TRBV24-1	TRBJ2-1	TGTGCCACCAGTGATTTGCAACAGGGCGCCCCTGTAGGGCAGTTCTTC	CATSDLQQGAPVGQFF
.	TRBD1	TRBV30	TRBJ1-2	TGTGCCTGGAGTCCCGGACAGGGGGATGGCTACACCTTC	CAWSPGQGDGYTF
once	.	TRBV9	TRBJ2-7	TGTGCCAGCAGCGTAGCCGGGGGGCCTTCCTACGAGCAGTACTTC	CASSVAGGPSYEQYF
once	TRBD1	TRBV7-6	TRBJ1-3	TGTGCCAGCAGCTCGACAGGGTTCGGAAACACCATATATTTT	CASSSTGFGNTIYF
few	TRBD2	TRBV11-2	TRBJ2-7	TGTGCCAGCAGCTTAGCTAGCGGGAGCGATGAGCAGTACTTC	CASSLASGSDEQYF
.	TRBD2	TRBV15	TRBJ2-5	TGTGCCACCAGCGGAACTAGCGGGAGCGGAGAGACCCAGTACTTC	CATSGTSGSGETQYF
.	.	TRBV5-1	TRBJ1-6	TGCGCCAGCAGCTTGGAGACAAATCCTAATTCACCCCTCCACTTT	CASSLETNPNSPLHF
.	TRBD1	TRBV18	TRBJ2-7	TGTGCCAGCTCACCTGCGCTGGGACAGGACGCTTTGGAGCAGTACTTC	CASSPALGQDALEQYF
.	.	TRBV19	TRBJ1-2	TGTGCCAGTAGTAGAGTCGGCTATGGCTACACCTTC	CASSRVGYGYTF
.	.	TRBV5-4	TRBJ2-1	TGTGCCAGCAGCCTTCAGGGGGGCAATGAGCAGTTCTTC	CASSLQGGNEQFF
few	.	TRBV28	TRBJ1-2	TGTGCCAGCAGTTTAACTGCCCCCTATGGCTACACCTTC	CASSLTAPYGYTF
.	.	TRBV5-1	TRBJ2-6	TGCGCCAGCAGCACGGAGGGTGGGGCCAACGTCCTGACTTTC	CASSTEGGANVLTF
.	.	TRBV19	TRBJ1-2	TGTGCCAGTAGCGCCTTGAGGGGGTACGGCTACACCTTC	CASSALRGYGYTF
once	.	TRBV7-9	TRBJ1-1	TGTGCCAGCAGCTTAGCGTACGGAGGGGCGAGGCCCACTGAAGCTTTCTTT	CASSLAYGGARPTEAFF
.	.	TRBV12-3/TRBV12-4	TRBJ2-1	TGTGCCAGCAGATACGGAGTTGGGTCTGAGCAGTTCTTC	CASRYGVGSEQFF
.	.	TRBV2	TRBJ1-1	TGTGCCAGCAGTGAGAGTAAATGGGAAGCTTTCTTT	CASSESKWEAFF
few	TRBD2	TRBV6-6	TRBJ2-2	TGTGCCAGCAGTCTGGGTCTACTAGCGGGGTCCACCGGGGAGCTGTTTTTT	CASSLGLLAGSTGELFF
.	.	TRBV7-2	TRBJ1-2	TGTGCCAGCAGCACGTACCAGGGCGATGGCTACACCTTC	CASSTYQGDGYTF
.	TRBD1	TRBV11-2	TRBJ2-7	TGTGCCAGCAGCCCGACAGGGAAGGCCTACGAGCAGTACTTC	CASSPTGKAYEQYF
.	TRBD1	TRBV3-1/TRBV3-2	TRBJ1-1	TGTGCCAGCAGCCAAGGACGACAGGGAAAAGCTTTCTTT	CASSQGRQGKAFF
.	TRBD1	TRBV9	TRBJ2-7	TGTGCCAGCAGCGTAGGACAGGGCAGAGACACAGCCTACGAGCAGTACTTC	CASSVGQGRDTAYEQYF
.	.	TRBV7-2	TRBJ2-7	TGTGCCAGCAGCTTAGCGGGAGTAACCTACGAGCAGTACTTC	CASSLAGVTYEQYF
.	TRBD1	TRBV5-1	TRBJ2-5	TGCGCCAGCAGCTTGGGTCCAGGGGGAAAGACCCAGTACTTC	CASSLGPGGKTQYF
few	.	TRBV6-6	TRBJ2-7	TGTGCCAGCAGTTCCACCCAGGGGTACGAGCAGTACTTC	CASSSTQGYEQYF
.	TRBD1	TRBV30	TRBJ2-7	TGTACCTTGGGACAGGGAACCTACGAGCAGTACTTC	CTLGQGTYEQYF
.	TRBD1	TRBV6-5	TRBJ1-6	TGTGCCAGCACCGAGGACAGGGGCAATTCACCCCTCCACTTT	CASTEDRGNSPLHF
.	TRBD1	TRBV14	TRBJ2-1	TGTGCCAGCAGCCAAATACCGGGACAGGAGAGGAATGAGCAGTTCTTC	CASSQIPGQERNEQFF
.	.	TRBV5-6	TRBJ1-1	TGTGCCAGCAGCATCAACGGGGGTGGCACTGAAGCTTTCTTT	CASSINGGGTEAFF
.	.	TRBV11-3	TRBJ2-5	TGTGCCAGCAGCTCCCGACAGGTGGACATGGAGACCCAGTACTTC	CASSSRQVDMETQYF
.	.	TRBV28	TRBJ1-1	TGTGCCAGCAAGCCCCCTAACACTGAAGCTTTCTTT	CASKPPNTEAFF
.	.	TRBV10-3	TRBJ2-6	TGTGCCATCACCCCGGGAACGGGAGAAGGGCCTGGGGCCAACGTCCTGACTTTC	CAITPGTGEGPGANVLTF
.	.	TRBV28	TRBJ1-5	TGTGCCAGCACCAACAGGGATAGCAATCAGCCCCAGCATTTT	CASTNRDSNQPQHF
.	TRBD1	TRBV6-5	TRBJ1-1	TGTGCCACCGGACAGGGGGCTGGGATGAACACTGAAGCTTTCTTT	CATGQGAGMNTEAFF
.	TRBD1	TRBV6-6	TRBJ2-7	TGTGCCAGCAGTTACGTTGTCCGGACAGGGGGCAATGAGCAGTACTTC	CASSYVVRTGGNEQYF
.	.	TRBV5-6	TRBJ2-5	TGTGCCAGCAGCTTGGTCCGAGGTGCCGAGACCCAGTACTTC	CASSLVRGAETQYF
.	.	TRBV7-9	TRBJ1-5	TGTGCCAGCAGCTCGTCGGGGGGCCGCAATCAGCCCCAGCATTTT	CASSSSGGRNQPQHF
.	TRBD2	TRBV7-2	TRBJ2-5	TGTGCCAGCAGCCAAATGGGGGGGGGACGAGAGACCCAGTACTTC	CASSQMGGGRETQYF
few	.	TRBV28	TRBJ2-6	TGTGCCAGCAGTCCGCATTTCCCTGGGCCCAACGTCCTGACTTTC	CASSPHFPGPNVLTF
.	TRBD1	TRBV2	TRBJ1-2	TGTGCCAGCAGTGAAGCAGGGGGCTGGTATGGCTACACCTTC	CASSEAGGWYGYTF
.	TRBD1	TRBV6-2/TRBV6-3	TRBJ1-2	TGTGCCAGCAGCCACGGACAGGGATCTGGCTACACCTTC	CASSHGQGSGYTF